This TCR beta chain was captured in a study of blood T cell repertoires in COVID-19. About the study: Spain, Italy and the United States supplied samples that represented acute and convalescent COVID-19.

Germline lookup yields CDR1 MDHEN and CDR2 SYDVKM. This CDR3 is 14 amino acids long. V gave up 6 bases and J gave up 6 bases; unmatched junction bases: 9. Original handling: Amplification from reference gene primers served as the basis for estimated nucleated cell counts. Data came from immunoSEQ multiplex PCR; TCRdb stores just in-frame clones and leaves some out. V and J calls and clone size are copied from that table; D and trimming were computed from the DNA. The profile shows some 150,000 clones, less than 90% of them singletons. Followed longitudinally, the Seattle patients had been enrolled during active infection.

This sequence was found in a woman between 65 and 79 years old with COVID-19, enrolled during active disease. The rearrangement links TRBV28 to TRBJ1-2, with 8 bases lining up with TRBD1. Sequenced input: peripheral blood. The CDR3 coding sequence is TGTGCCAGCAGCCCAGGGACAGGATTCCATGGCTACACCTTC. It yields the protein CASSPGTGFHGYTF.